Listed below are T cell receptor beta chains from one sample, sequenced in a study of blood T cell repertoires in COVID-19. Profiling relied on immunoSEQ multiplex PCR, and the TCRdb table lists in-frame clones only, not all of them. The sample records roughly 74,000 clones, around nine tenths being singletons. Sequenced sample: PBMCs or T cells enriched from blood (not recorded which). The source is a woman between 50 and 59 years old with acute COVID-19. CDR3s include the opening cysteine and the closing phenylalanine or tryptophan. D genes are given only for firm matches. For some rows the clone size is stated as once, few or many, or as a class when expanded; others skip it.

TRBJ1-1 | . | TRBV2 | . | CATSLPPVTEAFF | TGTGCCACCTCACTGCCGCCCGTGACTGAAGCTTTCTTT
TRBJ1-6 | . | TRBV6-2/TRBV6-3 | . | CASSYYRRARPLHF | TGTGCCAGCAGTTATTACCGCAGGGCGCGACCCCTCCACTTT
TRBJ1-6 | . | TRBV5-8 | . | CASSLEGSSSSPLHF | TGTGCCAGCAGCTTGGAAGGGAGCTCCTCTTCACCCCTCCACTTT
TRBJ2-1 | . | TRBV19 | . | CASSLQGGSYNEQFF | TGTGCCAGTAGCCTCCAGGGGGGCTCCTACAATGAGCAGTTCTTC
TRBJ1-3 | few | TRBV5-4 | . | CASSLDPGRNSGNTIYF | TGTGCCAGCAGCTTGGATCCGGGGAGAAACTCTGGAAACACCATATATTTT
TRBJ1-3 | few | TRBV6-2/TRBV6-3 | TRBD1 | CASSYGPGDSRSF | TGTGCCAGCAGTTACGGGCCGGGGGACAGCCGTTCTTTT
TRBJ2-3 | . | TRBV29-1 | TRBD1 | CSVETGGGRTDTQYF | TGCAGCGTTGAGACAGGGGGTGGACGAACAGATACGCAGTATTTT
TRBJ2-7 | . | TRBV6-6 | TRBD1 | CASTNPGQGDYEQYF | TGTGCCAGCACTAACCCGGGACAGGGCGACTACGAGCAGTACTTC
TRBJ2-7 | . | TRBV4-1 | TRBD2 | CASSQGLAGASEQYF | TGCGCCAGCAGCCAAGGTCTAGCGGGAGCCTCCGAGCAGTACTTC
TRBJ1-1 | . | TRBV5-4 | . | CASSLVGREGVTEAFF | TGTGCCAGCAGCTTGGTGGGCAGGGAGGGCGTCACTGAAGCTTTCTTT
TRBJ2-1 | once | TRBV7-9 | TRBD2 | CASSKTTSGRRGNEQFF | TGTGCCAGCAGCAAGACGACTAGCGGGAGAAGGGGCAATGAGCAGTTCTTC